This is a list of T cell receptor beta chains from one sample in a study of blood T cells in healthy people across ages. In TCRdb, the 5' RACE reads were re-called with MiXCR into one record per CDR3 protein. The profile shows around 500,000 distinct CDR3 sequences, around 48% of them singletons. Sequencing was performed on blood. The receptor source for this set is an older man in good health. CDR3s include the opening cysteine and the closing phenylalanine or tryptophan. The D gene is left open where the match is weak. Size is omitted from some rows. Given values are once, few, many or a class for expanded clones.

TRBV15	NA	TRBJ2-4	NA	TGTGCCACCAGCGGAAGCTACGACCTTACCAAAAACATTCAGTACTTC	CATSGSYDLTKNIQYF
TRBV7-2	TRBD2	TRBJ2-1	once	TGTGCCAGCAGCTTAGCGACTAGCGGGGGGGCGGACAATGAGCAGTTCTTC	CASSLATSGGADNEQFF
TRBV4-1	TRBD2	TRBJ2-4	NA	TGCGCCAGCAGCCAAGACGGACTAGCGGGAGTGGTTAACATTCAGTACTTC	CASSQDGLAGVVNIQYF
TRBV20-1	TRBD1	TRBJ1-1	once	TGCAGTGCCCCGGGACAGAAGAACACTGAAGCTTTCTTT	CSAPGQKNTEAFF
TRBV6-2/TRBV6-3	NA	TRBJ2-1	NA	TGTGCCAGCAGTTACTCTACGACTAATTACAATGAGCAGTTCTTC	CASSYSTTNYNEQFF
TRBV6-6	TRBD2	TRBJ2-2	many	TGTGCCAGCAGTTACCCCTCACTAGCGGGAGGCACCGGGGAGCTGTTTTTT	CASSYPSLAGGTGELFF
TRBV7-9	NA	TRBJ2-2	NA	TGTGCCAGCAGCCGCCTAGGAGGGGCCGGGGAGCTGTTTTTT	CASSRLGGAGELFF
TRBV25-1	TRBD2	TRBJ2-3	NA	TGTGCCAGCAGCCCGGGACTAGCGTTGGATACGCAGTATTTT	CASSPGLALDTQYF
TRBV11-2	TRBD1	TRBJ2-5	NA	TGTGCCAGCAGCGCAGAAGTCGGGACAGGGGGCCTTGAGACCCAGTACTTC	CASSAEVGTGGLETQYF
TRBV12-3/TRBV12-4	TRBD1	TRBJ2-3	NA	TGTGCCAGCAGTAACAGGGGTGGCACAGATACGCAGTATTTT	CASSNRGGTDTQYF
TRBV5-6	NA	TRBJ2-4	NA	TGTGCCAGCAGCCGCGGACGGAAAAACATTCAGTACTTC	CASSRGRKNIQYF
TRBV7-9	NA	TRBJ1-4	NA	TGTGCCAGCAGCGAGGGACTTAATGAAAAACTGTTTTTT	CASSEGLNEKLFF
TRBV6-6	NA	TRBJ1-1	many	TGTGCCAGCAGTTATGGGGGATCAGGCACTGAAGCTTTCTTT	CASSYGGSGTEAFF
TRBV20-1	NA	TRBJ2-5	NA	TGCAGTGCTAGAGTCTGGTACCAAGAGACCCAGTACTTC	CSARVWYQETQYF
TRBV27	NA	TRBJ2-7	NA	TGTGCCAGCAGTTTGGCGGCAGCCTACGAGCAGTACTTC	CASSLAAAYEQYF
TRBV6-2/TRBV6-3	TRBD1	TRBJ1-1	NA	TGTGCCAGCAGTGACGGGACAGGGCCTCTGAACACTGAAGCTTTCTTT	CASSDGTGPLNTEAFF
TRBV7-2	NA	TRBJ1-2	once	TGTGCCAGCAGCTTAGCGAAGGAGTCCTATGGCTACACCTTC	CASSLAKESYGYTF
TRBV7-9	TRBD1	TRBJ1-1	NA	TGTGCCAGCAGCTTACAGGGGGGGAGCACTGAAGCTTTCTTT	CASSLQGGSTEAFF
TRBV11-2	TRBD2	TRBJ2-3	NA	TGTGCCAGCAGCCGTCTTGAAGCGGGGCCCCGCACAGATACGCAGTATTTT	CASSRLEAGPRTDTQYF
TRBV7-2	NA	TRBJ2-5	NA	TGTGCCAGCAGCTTAGCAGGGTTGGAGGAGACCCAGTACTTC	CASSLAGLEETQYF
TRBV28	TRBD1	TRBJ2-2	NA	TGTGCCAGCCGGACAGGGGGCGAAAGCGGCGGGGAGCTGTTTTTT	CASRTGGESGGELFF
TRBV6-2/TRBV6-3	NA	TRBJ2-5	NA	TGTGCCAGCAGTTACACGAGAGGGACGATTCAGTACTTC	CASSYTRGTIQYF
TRBV15	TRBD2	TRBJ2-1	few	TGTGCCACCAGCAGGACCGGGACTAGCGGCTACAATGAGCAGTTCTTC	CATSRTGTSGYNEQFF
TRBV7-6	TRBD2	TRBJ2-3	few	TGTGCCAGCAGACAAACCGGGACTAGCGGTTCTAGCACAGATACGCAGTATTTT	CASRQTGTSGSSTDTQYF
TRBV6-5	TRBD1	TRBJ2-6	few	TGTGCCTCTCGGACAGGAGGTACTGGGGCCAACGTCCTGACTTTC	CASRTGGTGANVLTF
TRBV6-5	TRBD2	TRBJ2-3	many	TGTGCCAGCAGCCGCCTAGCGGGAGCTGCAGATACGCAGTATTTT	CASSRLAGAADTQYF
TRBV9	NA	TRBJ1-1	NA	TGTGCCAGCAGCTCCCGGACAGAAATGAACACTGAAGCTTTCTTT	CASSSRTEMNTEAFF
TRBV6-5	TRBD1	TRBJ2-5	few	TGTGCCCGCAGTTACTCTTTGGACAGGGGGGAAGAGACCCAGTACTTC	CARSYSLDRGEETQYF
TRBV3-1	NA	TRBJ2-6	few	TGTGCCAGCAGCCAAGATCGCAGGGCTGGGGCCAACGTCCTGACTTTC	CASSQDRRAGANVLTF
TRBV20-1	NA	TRBJ1-2	NA	TGCAGTGCTAGTGGGCCTTATGGCTACACCTTC	CSASGPYGYTF
TRBV7-7	NA	TRBJ2-2	few	TGTGCTAGCAGCTTAGCCAGGAACACCGGGGAGCTGTTTTTT	CASSLARNTGELFF
TRBV19	TRBD2	TRBJ2-1	NA	TGTGCCACTTCGGCCTTGGGACTAGCGGGAGATGAGCAGTTCTTC	CATSALGLAGDEQFF
TRBV6-2/TRBV6-3	NA	TRBJ1-1	NA	TGTGCCAGCAGTTACTCGAAGGACCTCTGGGGGGACACTGAAGCTTTCTTT	CASSYSKDLWGDTEAFF
TRBV7-2	TRBD1	TRBJ2-3	few	TGTGCCAGCAGCTTGGGACAGGGGTTGAATACGCAGTATTTT	CASSLGQGLNTQYF
TRBV7-2	TRBD1	TRBJ1-2	NA	TGTGCCAGCAGCCTAGACAGGGAGCTCTATGGCTACACCTTC	CASSLDRELYGYTF
TRBV27	NA	TRBJ2-5	few	TGTGCCAGCAGTCCAAGAGCGGATGGGGAGACCCAGTACTTC	CASSPRADGETQYF
TRBV24-1	NA	TRBJ2-7	NA	TGTGCCACCAGTGACCCCGTCAGCCACGAGCAGTACTTC	CATSDPVSHEQYF
TRBV20-1	TRBD2	TRBJ2-5	NA	TGCAGTGCTCCCCCGAGACTAGCGGGGTACCAAGAGACCCAGTACTTC	CSAPPRLAGYQETQYF
TRBV10-3	TRBD1	TRBJ1-2	few	TGTGCCATCAGTGGGACGGGACAGGGAGTCGGTGGCTACACCTTC	CAISGTGQGVGGYTF
TRBV29-1	NA	TRBJ1-4	few	TGCAGCGTTGGTATTGGTGAAAAACTGTTTTTT	CSVGIGEKLFF
TRBV5-1	TRBD1	TRBJ2-5	once	TGCGCCAGCAGCTTGGCCGTCGCCCGGGACAGGAAAGAGACCCAGTACTTC	CASSLAVARDRKETQYF
TRBV3-1	TRBD2	TRBJ2-5	NA	TGTGCTCCGCTCCCATCCCTAGCGGGGCAAGAGACCCAGTACTTC	CAPLPSLAGQETQYF
TRBV4-3	NA	TRBJ1-6	NA	TGCGCCAGCAGCCGAGGACAGCTGAATTCACCCCTCCACTTT	CASSRGQLNSPLHF
TRBV7-9	TRBD1	TRBJ1-4	NA	TGTGCCAGCAGCTTGGGTTCACGGACAGGGATTGGTGAAAAACTGTTTTTT	CASSLGSRTGIGEKLFF
TRBV5-1	NA	TRBJ2-2	NA	TGCGCCAGCAGCTTGGCGGTGCCGGGGGCAAGCACCGGGGAGCTGTTTTTT	CASSLAVPGASTGELFF
TRBV6-4	NA	TRBJ1-2	NA	TGTGCCAGCAGTCCCACACACACAGGGCGCCGCTATGGCTACACCTTC	CASSPTHTGRRYGYTF
TRBV6-6	NA	TRBJ2-2	NA	TGTGCCAGCAGTTACTACCTTAACACCGGGGAGCTGTTTTTT	CASSYYLNTGELFF
TRBV21-1	NA	TRBJ2-4	many	TGTGCCAGCAGCATCCAGAGAAACATTCAGTACTTC	CASSIQRNIQYF